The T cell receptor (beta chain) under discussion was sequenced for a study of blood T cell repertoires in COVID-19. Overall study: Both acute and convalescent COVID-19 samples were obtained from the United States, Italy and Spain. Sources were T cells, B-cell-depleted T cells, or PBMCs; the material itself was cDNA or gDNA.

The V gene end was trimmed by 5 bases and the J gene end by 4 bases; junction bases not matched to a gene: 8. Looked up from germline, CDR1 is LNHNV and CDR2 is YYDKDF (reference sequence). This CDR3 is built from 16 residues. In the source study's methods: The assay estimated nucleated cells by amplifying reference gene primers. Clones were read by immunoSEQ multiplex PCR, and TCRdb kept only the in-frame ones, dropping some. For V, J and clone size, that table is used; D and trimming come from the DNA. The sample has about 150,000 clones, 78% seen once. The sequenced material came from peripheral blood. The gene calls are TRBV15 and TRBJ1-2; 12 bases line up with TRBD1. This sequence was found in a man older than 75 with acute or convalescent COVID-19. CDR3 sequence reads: CATSQGGDRGLYGYTF. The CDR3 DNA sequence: TGTGCCACCAGCCAGGGGGGGGACAGGGGGCTCTATGGCTACACCTTC.